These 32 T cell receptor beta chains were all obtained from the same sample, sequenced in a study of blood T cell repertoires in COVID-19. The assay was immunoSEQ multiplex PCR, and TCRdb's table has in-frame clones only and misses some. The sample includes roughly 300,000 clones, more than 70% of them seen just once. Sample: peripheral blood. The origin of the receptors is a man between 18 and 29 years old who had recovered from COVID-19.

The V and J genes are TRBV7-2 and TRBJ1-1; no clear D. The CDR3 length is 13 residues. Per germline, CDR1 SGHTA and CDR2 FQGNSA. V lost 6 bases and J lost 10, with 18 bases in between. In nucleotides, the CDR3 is TGTGCCAGCAGTACAGTAGCCCCCGAGGGAGCTTTCTTT. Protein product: CASSTVAPEGAFF.

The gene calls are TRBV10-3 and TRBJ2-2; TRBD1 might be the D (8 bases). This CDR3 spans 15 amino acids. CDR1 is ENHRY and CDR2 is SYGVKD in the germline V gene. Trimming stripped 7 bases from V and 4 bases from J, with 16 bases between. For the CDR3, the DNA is TGTGCCATCACACCACAGGGGGGGGGCACCGGGGAGCTGTTTTTT. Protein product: CAITPQGGGTGELFF.

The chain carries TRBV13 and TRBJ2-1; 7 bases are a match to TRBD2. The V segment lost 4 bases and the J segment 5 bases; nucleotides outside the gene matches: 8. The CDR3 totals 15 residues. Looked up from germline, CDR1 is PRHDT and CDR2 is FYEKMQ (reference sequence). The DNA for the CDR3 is TGTGCCAGCAGCTCCGTCGCTAGCGGACACAATGAGCAGTTCTTC. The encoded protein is CASSSVASGHNEQFF.

As DNA, the CDR3 is TGTGCTCGGGACATTCAAGTTGCAGATACGCAGTATTTT. The encoded protein is CARDIQVADTQYF. The chain is built from TRBV2 and TRBJ2-3; D is perhaps TRBD1 (6 bases). The CDR3 is made up of 13 amino acids. In germline, CDR1 is SNHLY, CDR2 FYNNEI.

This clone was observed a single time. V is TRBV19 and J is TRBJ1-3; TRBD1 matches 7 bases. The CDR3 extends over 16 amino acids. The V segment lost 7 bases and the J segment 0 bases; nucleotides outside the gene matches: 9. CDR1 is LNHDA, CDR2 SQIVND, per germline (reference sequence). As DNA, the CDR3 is TGTGCCAGTATGGATCTAGGGGGCTACTCTGGAAACACCATATATTTT. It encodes CASMDLGGYSGNTIYF. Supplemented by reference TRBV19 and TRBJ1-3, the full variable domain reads DGGITQSPKYLFRKEGQNVTLSCEQNLNHDAMYWYRQDPGQGLRLIYYSQIVNDFQKGDIAEGYSVSREKKESFPLTVTSAQKNPTAFYLCASMDLGGYSGNTIYFGEGSWLTVV.

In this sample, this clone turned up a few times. The CDR3 DNA reads TGTGCCAGCAGCCAAGACCCAGTGGCGGGGGGTATCCTGGATACGCAGTATTTT. It is translated as CASSQDPVAGGILDTQYF. The rearrangement joins TRBV4-2 to TRBJ2-3; 8 positions agree with TRBD2. Germline values: CDR1 LGHNA, CDR2 YNFKEQ. With V trimmed by 0 bases and J by 6 bases, 14 bases remained unmatched. CDR3 length equals 18 residues.

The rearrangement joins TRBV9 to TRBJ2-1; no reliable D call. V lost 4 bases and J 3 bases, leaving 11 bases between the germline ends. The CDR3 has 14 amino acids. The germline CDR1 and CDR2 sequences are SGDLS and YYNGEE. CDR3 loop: CASSTDILYNEQFF. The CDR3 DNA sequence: TGTGCCAGCAGCACAGACATTCTCTACAATGAGCAGTTCTTC.

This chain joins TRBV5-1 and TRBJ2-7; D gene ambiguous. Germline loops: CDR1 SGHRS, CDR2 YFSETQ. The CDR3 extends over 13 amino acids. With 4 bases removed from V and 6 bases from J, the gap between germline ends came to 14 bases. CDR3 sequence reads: CASSLLGDFEQYF. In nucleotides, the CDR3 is TGCGCCAGCAGCCTTCTTGGAGATTTCGAGCAGTACTTC.

The CDR3 DNA reads as TGTGCCAGCAGCTTAGCCTTCCCCCTAGCGGAGTCGAACACCGGGGAGCTGTTTTTT. This codes for CASSLAFPLAESNTGELFF. J is TRBJ2-2 and V is TRBV7-2; 7 bases map to TRBD2. There are 19 residues in the CDR3. Trimming at V came to 0 bases and at J to 0 bases, leaving 10 bases not matched to a gene. Germline-derived CDR1 and CDR2 are SGHTA and FQGNSA.

The CDR3 region is CATSRDRGPSPLHF. CDR3 coding DNA: TGTGCCACCAGCAGAGACAGGGGCCCCTCACCCCTCCACTTT. The V gene is TRBV15, the J gene TRBJ1-6; D is possibly TRBD1 (6 bases). The V end was cut by 0 bases, the J end by 10 bases, with 10 bases between. This CDR3 is 14 amino acids long. Germline V lookup: CDR1 LNHNV, CDR2 YYDKDF (reference sequence).

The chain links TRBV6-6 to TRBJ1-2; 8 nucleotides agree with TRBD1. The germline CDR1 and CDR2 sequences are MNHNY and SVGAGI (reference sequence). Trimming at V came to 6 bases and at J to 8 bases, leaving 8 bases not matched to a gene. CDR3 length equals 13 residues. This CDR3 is CASSPQGARGYTF. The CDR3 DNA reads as TGTGCCAGCAGCCCCCAGGGGGCGCGGGGCTACACCTTC.

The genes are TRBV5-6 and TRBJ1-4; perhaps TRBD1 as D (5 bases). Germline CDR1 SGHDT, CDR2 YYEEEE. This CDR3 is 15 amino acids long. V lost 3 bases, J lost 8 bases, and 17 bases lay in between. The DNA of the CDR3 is TGTGCCAGCAGCTCGGGCCAGGGTAAAGGGGAAAAACTGTTTTTT. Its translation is CASSSGQGKGEKLFF.

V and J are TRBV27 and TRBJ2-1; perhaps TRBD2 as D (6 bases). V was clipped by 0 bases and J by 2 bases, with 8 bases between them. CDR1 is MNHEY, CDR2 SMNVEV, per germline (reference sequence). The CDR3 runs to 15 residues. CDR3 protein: CASSLSGGPYNEQFF. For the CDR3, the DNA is TGTGCCAGCAGTTTATCGGGGGGTCCCTACAATGAGCAGTTCTTC.

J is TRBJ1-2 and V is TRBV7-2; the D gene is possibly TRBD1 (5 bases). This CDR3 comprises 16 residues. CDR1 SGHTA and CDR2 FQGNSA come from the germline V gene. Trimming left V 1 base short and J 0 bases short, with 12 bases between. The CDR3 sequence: CASSLVWGQTNYGYTF. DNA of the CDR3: TGTGCCAGCAGCTTAGTTTGGGGCCAGACTAACTATGGCTACACCTTC. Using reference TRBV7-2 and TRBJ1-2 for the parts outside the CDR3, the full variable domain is GAGVSQSPSNKVTEKGKDVELRCDPISGHTALYWYRQSLGQGLEFLIYFQGNSAPDKSGLPSDRFSAERTGGSVSTLTIQRTQQEDSAVYLCASSLVWGQTNYGYTFGSGTRLTVV.

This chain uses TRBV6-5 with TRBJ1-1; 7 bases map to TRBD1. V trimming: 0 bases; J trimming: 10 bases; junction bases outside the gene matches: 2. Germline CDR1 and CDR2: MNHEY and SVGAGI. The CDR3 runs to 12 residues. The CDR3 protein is CASSYSGGVAFF. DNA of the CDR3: TGTGCCAGCAGTTACTCAGGGGGCGTAGCTTTCTTT.

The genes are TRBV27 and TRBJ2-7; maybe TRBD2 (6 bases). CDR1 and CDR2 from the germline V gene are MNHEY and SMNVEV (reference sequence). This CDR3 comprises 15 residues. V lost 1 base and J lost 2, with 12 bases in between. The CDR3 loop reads CASSLYGGNTYEQYF. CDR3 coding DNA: TGTGCCAGCAGTTTATATGGCGGGAACACCTACGAGCAGTACTTC.

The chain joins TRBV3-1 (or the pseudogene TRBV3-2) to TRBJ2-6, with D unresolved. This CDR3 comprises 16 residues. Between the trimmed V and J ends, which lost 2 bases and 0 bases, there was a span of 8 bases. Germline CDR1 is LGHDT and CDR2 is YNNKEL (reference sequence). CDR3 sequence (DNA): TGTGCCAGCAGCCAATTCCCGGGCTCTGGGGCCAACGTCCTGACTTTC. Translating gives CASSQFPGSGANVLTF.

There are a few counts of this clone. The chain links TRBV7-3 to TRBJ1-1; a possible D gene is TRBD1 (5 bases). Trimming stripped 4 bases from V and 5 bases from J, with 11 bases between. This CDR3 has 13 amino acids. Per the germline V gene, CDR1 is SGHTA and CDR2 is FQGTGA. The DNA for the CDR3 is TGTGCCAGCAGCTCCGGACACATAACTGAAGCTTTCTTT. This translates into CASSSGHITEAFF.

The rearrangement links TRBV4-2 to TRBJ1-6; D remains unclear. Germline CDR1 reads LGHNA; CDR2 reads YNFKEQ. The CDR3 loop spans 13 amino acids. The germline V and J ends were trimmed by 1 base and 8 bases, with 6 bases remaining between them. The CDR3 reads CASSQAGYSPLHF. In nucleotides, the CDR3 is TGTGCCAGCAGCCAAGCGGGGTATTCACCCCTCCACTTT.

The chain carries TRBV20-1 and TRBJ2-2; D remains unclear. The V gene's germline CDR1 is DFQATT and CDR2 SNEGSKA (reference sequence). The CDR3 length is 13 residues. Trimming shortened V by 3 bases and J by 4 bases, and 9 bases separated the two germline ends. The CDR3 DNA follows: TGCAGTGCTAGTCGCGTCTCCACCGGGGAGCTGTTTTTT. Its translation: CSASRVSTGELFF.

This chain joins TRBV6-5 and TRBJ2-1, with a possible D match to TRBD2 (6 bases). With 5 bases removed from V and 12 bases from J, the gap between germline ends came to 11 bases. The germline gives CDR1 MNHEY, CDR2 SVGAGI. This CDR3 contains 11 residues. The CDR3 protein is CASSPGTGQFF. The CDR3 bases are TGTGCCAGCAGTCCCGGGACTGGGCAGTTCTTC.

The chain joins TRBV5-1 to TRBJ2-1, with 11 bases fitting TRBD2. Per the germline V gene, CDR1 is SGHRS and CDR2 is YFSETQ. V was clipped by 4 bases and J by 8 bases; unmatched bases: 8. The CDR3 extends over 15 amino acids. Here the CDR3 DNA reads TGCGCCAGCAGCCCTGTACTAGCGGGAGTCGATGAGCAGTTCTTC. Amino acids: CASSPVLAGVDEQFF.

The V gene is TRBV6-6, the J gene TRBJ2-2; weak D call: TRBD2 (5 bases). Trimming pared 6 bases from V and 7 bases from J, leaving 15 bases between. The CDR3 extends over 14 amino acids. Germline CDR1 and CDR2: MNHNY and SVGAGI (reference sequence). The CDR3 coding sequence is TGTGCCAGCAGGTTGGACCCTCGGGGCGGGGAGCTGTTTTTT. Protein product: CASRLDPRGGELFF.

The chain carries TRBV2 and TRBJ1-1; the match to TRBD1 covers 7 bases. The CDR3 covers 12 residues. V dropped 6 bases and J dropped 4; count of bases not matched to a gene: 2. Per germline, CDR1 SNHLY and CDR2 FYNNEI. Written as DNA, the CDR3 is TGTGCCAGCAGGTCAGGGGGCACTGAAGCTTTCTTT. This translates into CASRSGGTEAFF. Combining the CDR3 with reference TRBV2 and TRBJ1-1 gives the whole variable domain EPEVTQTPSHQVTQMGQEVILRCVPISNHLYFYWYRQILGQKVEFLVSFYNNEISEKSEIFDDQFSVERPDGSNFTLKIRSTKLEDSAMYFCASRSGGTEAFFGQGTRLTVV.

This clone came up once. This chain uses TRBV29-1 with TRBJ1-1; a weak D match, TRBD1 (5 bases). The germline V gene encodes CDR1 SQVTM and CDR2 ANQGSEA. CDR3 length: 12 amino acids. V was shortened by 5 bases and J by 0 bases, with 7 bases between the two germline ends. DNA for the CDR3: TGCAGCGTTAGACAGCTGAACACTGAAGCTTTCTTT. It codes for CSVRQLNTEAFF.

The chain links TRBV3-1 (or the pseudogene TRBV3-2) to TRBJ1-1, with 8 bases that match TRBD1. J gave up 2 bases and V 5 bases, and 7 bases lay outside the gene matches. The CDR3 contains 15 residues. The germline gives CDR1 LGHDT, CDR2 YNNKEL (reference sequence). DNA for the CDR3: TGTGCCAGCAGCTTCCCCGGACAGGGTAACACTGAAGCTTTCTTT. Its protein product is CASSFPGQGNTEAFF.

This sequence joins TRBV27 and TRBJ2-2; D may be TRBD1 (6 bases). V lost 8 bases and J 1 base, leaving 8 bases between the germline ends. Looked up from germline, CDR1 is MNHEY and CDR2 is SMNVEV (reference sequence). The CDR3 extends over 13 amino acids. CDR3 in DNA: TGTGCCAGCCTGGGACAGAACACCGGGGAGCTGTTTTTT. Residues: CASLGQNTGELFF.

The CDR3 here is CASSFYRTGEEKLFF. The CDR3 bases are TGTGCCAGCAGCTTTTATCGGACAGGGGAAGAAAAACTGTTTTTT. V and J are TRBV5-8 and TRBJ1-4, with 9 positions matching TRBD1. The CDR3 consists of 15 residues. The germline V gene has CDR1 SGHTS and CDR2 YDEGEE. The ends lost 2 bases at V and 8 bases at J; junction bases unmatched: 7.

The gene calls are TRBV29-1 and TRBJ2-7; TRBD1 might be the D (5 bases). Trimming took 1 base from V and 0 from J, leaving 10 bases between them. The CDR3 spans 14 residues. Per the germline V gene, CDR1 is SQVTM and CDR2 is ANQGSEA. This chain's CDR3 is CSVEVQGNSYEQYF. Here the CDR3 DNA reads TGCAGCGTTGAAGTCCAGGGAAACTCCTACGAGCAGTACTTC.

In DNA, the CDR3 is TGTGCCAGTAGTATAGCAGGGAACTCCTACGAGCAGTACTTC. This gives the protein CASSIAGNSYEQYF. The chain uses TRBV19 and TRBJ2-7; maybe TRBD1 (5 bases). The V end was cut by 1 base, the J end by 0 bases, with 7 bases between. The CDR3 runs 14 residues. Germline loops: CDR1 LNHDA, CDR2 SQIVND (reference sequence).

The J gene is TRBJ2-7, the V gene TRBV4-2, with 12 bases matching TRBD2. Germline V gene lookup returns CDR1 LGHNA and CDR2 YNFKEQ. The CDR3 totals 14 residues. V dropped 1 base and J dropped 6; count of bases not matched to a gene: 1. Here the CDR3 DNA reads TGTGCCAGCAGCCAAGGACTAGCGGGAGCCGAGCAGTACTTC. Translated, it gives CASSQGLAGAEQYF.

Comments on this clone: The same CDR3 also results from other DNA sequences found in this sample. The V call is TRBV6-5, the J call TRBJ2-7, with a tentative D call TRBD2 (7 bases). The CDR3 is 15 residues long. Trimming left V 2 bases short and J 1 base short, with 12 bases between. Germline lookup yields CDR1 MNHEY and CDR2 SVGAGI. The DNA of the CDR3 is TGTGCCAGCAGTTACGGGGCGGGGGCGTCCTACGAGCAGTACTTC. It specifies CASSYGAGASYEQYF.